Sequencing of this T cell receptor (beta chain) was carried out in a study of T cell repertoires in cytomegalovirus infection. Study as a whole: Newly reported HLA-C-restricted and thoroughly characterized HLA-B-restricted CMV epitopes were employed. TCR beta signatures that were public indicated CMV infection and matching HLA type.

Each CDR3 protein is one row after TCRdb ran MiXCR on the reads. The sample lists roughly 800,000 distinct CDR3 sequences, almost 30% seen once, with about an eighth in the top ten. As to this clonotype: The antigen is undetermined.

The CDR3 has 14 residues. Germline trimming cut 9 bases from V and 5 bases from J; bases unmatched to any gene: 12. Germline CDR1 MNHGY, CDR2 SAAAGT. Broader study findings: Within the response measured ex vivo, HLA-C-restricted CMV-specific TCR beta clonotypes were dominant.

Sample: cultured CD8+ T cells from PBMCs, taken from culture after CMV antigen stimulation. The receptor's source is a human donor in good health (CMV status not recorded). Some clones in this sample may be carry-over from other donors' samples. The chain carries TRBV6-8 and TRBJ2-7, with 8 bases lining up with TRBD1. The CDR3 reads CASSGTGYDNEQYV. The CDR3 DNA reads TGTGCCAGTTCCGGGACAGGATATGATAACGAGCAGTACGTC.